These 8 T cell receptor beta chains originate from one sample sequenced in a study of cytomegalovirus exposure and HLA in healthy donors. Researchers ran the PCR with 60 Vbeta and 13 Jbeta primers. Profiling relied on immunoSEQ multiplex PCR, and the TCRdb table lists in-frame clones only, not all of them. The table shows about 110,000 clones, with approximately 58% occurring only once. The sequenced sample consisted of PBMCs. All receptors derive from a woman in her 30s in good health and CMV-seronegative.

This clone was seen more than once but under ten times. Other DNA sequences in the sample encode the same CDR3. The V and J genes are TRBV30 and TRBJ2-1; D possibly corresponds to TRBD1 (5 bases). Trimming cost V 0 bases and J 0 bases, with 9 bases left between them. Germline assignment: CDR1 GTSNPN and CDR2 SVGIG (reference sequence). CDR3 length equals 15 residues. The CDR3 DNA sequence: TGTGCCTGGAGTGTGGTAAGGGGCTCCTACAATGAGCAGTTCTTC. Translating it yields CAWSVVRGSYNEQFF.

The V and J genes are TRBV28 and TRBJ1-2; TRBD1 is a possible D gene (5 bases). The CDR3 is 14 amino acids. The V gene's germline CDR1 is MDHEN and CDR2 SYDVKM. Trimming removed 3 bases at V and 5 bases at J, with 13 bases between. The CDR3 DNA is TGTGCCAGCAGTTTCCAGGGTGGTTTTTATGGCTACACCTTC. It encodes CASSFQGGFYGYTF.

In its sample, this clone was seen a few times. This chain links TRBV7-9 with TRBJ2-5, with 7 bases aligning to TRBD1. This CDR3 spans 15 amino acids. V shed 1 base, J shed 7 bases, and the junction held 9 bases outside the gene matches. From germline, CDR1 is SEHNR and CDR2 FQNEAQ (reference sequence). CDR3: CASSLEGANRGTQYF. CDR3 bases: TGTGCCAGCAGCTTAGAAGGTGCTAACAGGGGGACCCAGTACTTC.

CDR3 sequence (DNA): TGCGCCAGCAGCTTGGACCCCCCTAAGACTGAAGCTTTCTTT. This codes for CASSLDPPKTEAFF. The V and J genes are TRBV5-1 and TRBJ1-1; no firm D call. Trimming cost V 0 bases and J 5 bases, with 11 bases left between them. Germline loops: CDR1 SGHRS, CDR2 YFSETQ. This CDR3 contains 14 residues.

The chain uses TRBV19 and TRBJ2-1, with D tentatively TRBD2 (6 bases). V lost 5 bases, J lost 3 bases, and 14 bases lay in between. This CDR3 has 15 amino acids. Germline CDR1 and CDR2: LNHDA and SQIVND (reference sequence). CDR3 sequence: CASSAMGGYYNEQFF. CDR3 in DNA: TGTGCCAGTAGTGCCATGGGGGGATACTACAATGAGCAGTTCTTC.

The rearrangement uses TRBV2 and TRBJ2-3; D might be TRBD2 (5 bases). V was shortened by 1 base and J by 2 bases, with 13 bases between the two germline ends. The germline CDR1 and CDR2 sequences are SNHLY and FYNNEI. The CDR3 sequence is 16 residues long. The CDR3 spells CASSEGWRAYTDTQYF. DNA of the CDR3: TGTGCCAGCAGTGAAGGGTGGCGGGCCTACACAGATACGCAGTATTTT.

J is TRBJ1-1 and V is TRBV15, with 9 bases that match TRBD1. V lost 0 bases, J lost 0 bases, and 2 bases stayed unmatched. Germline assignment: CDR1 LNHNV and CDR2 YYDKDF (reference sequence). This CDR3 has 16 amino acids. The CDR3 loop is CATSRDWDRVNTEAFF. Here the CDR3 DNA reads TGTGCCACCAGCAGAGATTGGGACAGGGTGAACACTGAAGCTTTCTTT.

The V and J genes are TRBV5-4 and TRBJ2-5, with 12 bases aligning to TRBD1. V shed 3 bases, J shed 4 bases, and the junction held 4 bases outside the gene matches. Germline loops: CDR1 SGHNT, CDR2 YYREEE (reference sequence). CDR3 length equals 15 residues. CDR3 sequence (DNA): TGTGCCAGCAGCTCGGGGACAGGGGGCGCAGAGACCCAGTACTTC. This codes for CASSSGTGGAETQYF.